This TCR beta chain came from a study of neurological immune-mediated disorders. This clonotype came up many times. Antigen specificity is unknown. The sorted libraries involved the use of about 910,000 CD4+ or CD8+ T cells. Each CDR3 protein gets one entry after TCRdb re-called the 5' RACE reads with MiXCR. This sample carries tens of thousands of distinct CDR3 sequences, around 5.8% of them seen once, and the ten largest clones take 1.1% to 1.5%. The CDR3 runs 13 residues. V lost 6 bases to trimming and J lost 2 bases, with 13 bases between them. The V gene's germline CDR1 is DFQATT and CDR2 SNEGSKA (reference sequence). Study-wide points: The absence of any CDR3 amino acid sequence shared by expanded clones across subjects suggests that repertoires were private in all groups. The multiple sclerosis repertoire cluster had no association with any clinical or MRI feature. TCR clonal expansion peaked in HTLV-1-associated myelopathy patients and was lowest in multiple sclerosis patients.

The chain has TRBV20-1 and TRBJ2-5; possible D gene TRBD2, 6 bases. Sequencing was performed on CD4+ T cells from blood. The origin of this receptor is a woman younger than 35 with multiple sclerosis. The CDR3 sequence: CSAPLADQETQYF. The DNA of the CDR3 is TGCAGTGCGCCTTTAGCGGATCAAGAGACCCAGTACTTC.